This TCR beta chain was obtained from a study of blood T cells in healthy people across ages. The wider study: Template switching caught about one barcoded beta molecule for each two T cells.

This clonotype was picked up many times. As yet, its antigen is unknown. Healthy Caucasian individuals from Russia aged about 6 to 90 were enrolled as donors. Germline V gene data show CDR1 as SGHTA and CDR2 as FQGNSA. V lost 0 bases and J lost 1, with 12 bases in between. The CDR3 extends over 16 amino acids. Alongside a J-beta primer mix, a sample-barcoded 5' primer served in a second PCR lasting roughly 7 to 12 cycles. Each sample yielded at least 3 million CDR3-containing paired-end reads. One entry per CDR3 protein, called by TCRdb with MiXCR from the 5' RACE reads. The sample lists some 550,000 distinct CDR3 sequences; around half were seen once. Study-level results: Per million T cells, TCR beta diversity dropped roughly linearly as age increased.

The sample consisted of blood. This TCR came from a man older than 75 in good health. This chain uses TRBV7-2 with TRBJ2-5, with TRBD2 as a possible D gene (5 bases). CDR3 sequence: CASSLASDGLQETQYF. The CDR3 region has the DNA TGTGCCAGCAGCTTAGCTTCGGACGGACTCCAAGAGACCCAGTACTTC.